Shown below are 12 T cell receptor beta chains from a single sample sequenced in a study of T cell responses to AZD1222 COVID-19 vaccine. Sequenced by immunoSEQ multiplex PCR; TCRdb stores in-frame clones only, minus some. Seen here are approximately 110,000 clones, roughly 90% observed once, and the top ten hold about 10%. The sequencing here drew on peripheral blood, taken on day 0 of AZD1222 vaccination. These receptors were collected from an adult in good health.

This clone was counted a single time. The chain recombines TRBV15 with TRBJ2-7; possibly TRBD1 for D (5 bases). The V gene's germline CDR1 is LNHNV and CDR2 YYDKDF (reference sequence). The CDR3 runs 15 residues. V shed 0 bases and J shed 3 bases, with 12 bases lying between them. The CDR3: CATSRENYRSYEQYF. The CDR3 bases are TGTGCCACCAGCAGAGAAAATTACAGGAGCTACGAGCAGTACTTC.

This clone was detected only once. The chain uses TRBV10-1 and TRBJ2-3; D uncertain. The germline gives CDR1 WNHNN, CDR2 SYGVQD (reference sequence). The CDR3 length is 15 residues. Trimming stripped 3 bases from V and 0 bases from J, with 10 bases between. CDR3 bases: TGCGCCAGCAGTGATCTAGTGGGAAGCACAGATACGCAGTATTTT. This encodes CASSDLVGSTDTQYF.

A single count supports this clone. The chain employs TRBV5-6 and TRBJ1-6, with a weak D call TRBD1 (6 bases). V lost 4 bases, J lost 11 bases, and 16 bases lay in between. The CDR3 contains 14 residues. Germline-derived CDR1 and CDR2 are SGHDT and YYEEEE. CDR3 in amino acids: CASSPQGHVPPLHF. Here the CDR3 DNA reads TGTGCCAGCAGCCCACAGGGTCATGTTCCACCCCTCCACTTT.

The DNA of the CDR3 is TGTGCCAGCAGTTTAGCTCCGAACACTGAAGCTTTCTTT. It yields the protein CASSLAPNTEAFF. The chain is built from TRBV12-3 or TRBV12-4 and TRBJ1-1; D gene unclear. CDR3 length: 13 amino acids. V lost 0 bases to trimming and J lost 1 base, with 3 bases between them.

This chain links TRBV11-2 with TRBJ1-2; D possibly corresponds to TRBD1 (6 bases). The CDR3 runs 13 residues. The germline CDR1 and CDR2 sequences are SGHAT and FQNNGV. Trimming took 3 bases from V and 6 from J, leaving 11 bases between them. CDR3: CASSFSGTNGYTF. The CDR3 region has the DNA TGTGCCAGCAGCTTTTCCGGGACAAATGGCTACACCTTC. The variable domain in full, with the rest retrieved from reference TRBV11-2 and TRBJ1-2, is EAGVAQSPRYKIIEKRQSVAFWCNPISGHATLYWYQQILGQGPKLLIQFQNNGVVDDSQLPKDRFSAERLKGVDSTLKIQPAKLEDSAVYLCASSFSGTNGYTFGSGTRLTVV.

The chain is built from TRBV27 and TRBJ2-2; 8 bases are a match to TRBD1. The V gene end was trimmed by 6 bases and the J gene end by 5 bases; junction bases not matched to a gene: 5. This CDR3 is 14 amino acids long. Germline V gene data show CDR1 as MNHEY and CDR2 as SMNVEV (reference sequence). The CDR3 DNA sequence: TGTGCCAGCAGGGACAGGGTTTCAACCGGGGAGCTGTTTTTT. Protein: CASRDRVSTGELFF.

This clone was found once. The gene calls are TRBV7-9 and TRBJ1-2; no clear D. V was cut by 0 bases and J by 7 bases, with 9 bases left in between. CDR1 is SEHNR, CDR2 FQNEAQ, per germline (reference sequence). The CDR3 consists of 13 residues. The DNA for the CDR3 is TGTGCCAGCAGCTTAGCGGGGTCCGGTGGCTACACCTTC. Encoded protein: CASSLAGSGGYTF.

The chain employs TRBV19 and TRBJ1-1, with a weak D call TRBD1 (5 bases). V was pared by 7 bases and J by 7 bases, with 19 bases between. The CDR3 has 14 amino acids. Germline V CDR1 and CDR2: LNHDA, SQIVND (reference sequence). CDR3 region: CASTYPQGRSEAFF. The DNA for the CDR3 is TGTGCCAGTACCTACCCCCAGGGAAGAAGTGAAGCTTTCTTT. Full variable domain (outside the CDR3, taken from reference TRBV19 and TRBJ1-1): DGGITQSPKYLFRKEGQNVTLSCEQNLNHDAMYWYRQDPGQGLRLIYYSQIVNDFQKGDIAEGYSVSREKKESFPLTVTSAQKNPTAFYLCASTYPQGRSEAFFGQGTRLTVV.

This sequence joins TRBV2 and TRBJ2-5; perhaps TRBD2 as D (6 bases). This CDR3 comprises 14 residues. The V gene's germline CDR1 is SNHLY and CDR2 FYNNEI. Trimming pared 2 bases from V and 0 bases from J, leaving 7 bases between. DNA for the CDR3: TGTGCCAGCAGTGAACAGCGGGACCAAGAGACCCAGTACTTC. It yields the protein CASSEQRDQETQYF.

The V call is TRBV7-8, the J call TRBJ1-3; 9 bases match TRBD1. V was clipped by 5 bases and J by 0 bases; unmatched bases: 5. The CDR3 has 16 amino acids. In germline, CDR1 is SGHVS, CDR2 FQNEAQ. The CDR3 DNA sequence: TGTGCCAGCAGCGTTTCGGACAGGGGCTCTGGAAACACCATATATTTT. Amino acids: CASSVSDRGSGNTIYF. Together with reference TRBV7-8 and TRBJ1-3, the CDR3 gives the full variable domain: GAGVSQSPRYKVAKRGQDVALRCDPISGHVSLFWYQQALGQGPEFLTYFQNEAQLDKSGLPSDRFFAERPEGSVSTLKIQRTQQEDSAVYLCASSVSDRGSGNTIYFGEGSWLTVV.

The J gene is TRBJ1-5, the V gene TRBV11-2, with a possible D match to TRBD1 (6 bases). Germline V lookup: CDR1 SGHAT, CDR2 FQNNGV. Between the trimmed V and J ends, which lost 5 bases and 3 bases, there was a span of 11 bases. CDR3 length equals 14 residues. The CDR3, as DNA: TGTGCCAGCAGCCAGGGACACTACAATCAGCCCCAGCATTTT. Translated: CASSQGHYNQPQHF.

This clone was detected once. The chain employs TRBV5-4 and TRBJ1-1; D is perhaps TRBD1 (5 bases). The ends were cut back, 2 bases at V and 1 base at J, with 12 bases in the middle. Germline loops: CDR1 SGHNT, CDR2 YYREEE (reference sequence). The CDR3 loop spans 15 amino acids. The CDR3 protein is CASSFKGKENTEAFF. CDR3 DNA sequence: TGTGCCAGCAGCTTTAAGGGGAAAGAGAACACTGAAGCTTTCTTT.